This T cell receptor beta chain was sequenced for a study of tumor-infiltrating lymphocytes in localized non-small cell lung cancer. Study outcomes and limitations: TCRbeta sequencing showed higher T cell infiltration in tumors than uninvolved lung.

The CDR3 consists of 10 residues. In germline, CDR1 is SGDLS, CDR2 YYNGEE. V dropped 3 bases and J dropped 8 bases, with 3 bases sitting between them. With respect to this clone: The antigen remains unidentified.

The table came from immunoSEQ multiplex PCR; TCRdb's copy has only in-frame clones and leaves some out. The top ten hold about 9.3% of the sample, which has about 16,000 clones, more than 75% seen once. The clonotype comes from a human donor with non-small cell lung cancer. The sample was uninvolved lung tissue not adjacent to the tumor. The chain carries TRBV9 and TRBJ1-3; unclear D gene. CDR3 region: CASSGDTIYF. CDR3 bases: TGTGCCAGCAGCGGGGACACCATATATTTT.